The 17 T cell receptor beta chains presented below share a single source sample, sequenced in a study of cytomegalovirus exposure and HLA in healthy donors. The PCR contained 60 Vbeta and 13 Jbeta primers. Data came from immunoSEQ multiplex PCR; TCRdb stores just in-frame clones and leaves some out. The data contain approximately 170,000 clones, roughly 76% of them singletons. The sample comprised PBMCs. The source of these receptors is a human donor in good health.

The chain has TRBV4-3 and TRBJ2-3; possible D gene TRBD1, 5 bases. The CDR3 is 16 amino acids. The V gene's germline CDR1 is LGHNA and CDR2 YSLEER. V lost 0 bases and J lost 3, with 13 bases in between. CDR3 sequence: CASSQDKRGLTDTQYF. CDR3 coding DNA: TGCGCCAGCAGCCAAGATAAAAGGGGCTTAACAGATACGCAGTATTTT.

This CDR3 is CASSYSGQGFSYEQYF. The CDR3 coding sequence is TGTGCCAGCAGTTACTCCGGCCAGGGGTTTTCCTACGAGCAGTACTTC. The chain combines TRBV6-5 with TRBJ2-7, with D possibly matching TRBD1 (6 bases). The length of the CDR3 is 16 residues. CDR1 is MNHEY, CDR2 SVGAGI, per germline. With 0 bases removed from V and 1 base from J, the gap between germline ends came to 13 bases.

The V and J genes are TRBV28 and TRBJ2-7; D possibly corresponds to TRBD2 (5 bases). Germline-derived CDR1 and CDR2 are MDHEN and SYDVKM. This CDR3 contains 13 residues. V lost 5 bases to trimming and J lost 5 bases, with 13 bases between them. CDR3 protein: CASSPPTRNEQYF. The CDR3 DNA is TGTGCCAGCAGTCCCCCCACTAGGAACGAGCAGTACTTC. The whole variable domain, remainder taken from reference TRBV28 and TRBJ2-7, is DVKVTQSSRYLVKRTGEKVFLECVQDMDHENMFWYRQDPGLGLRLIYFSYDVKMKEKGDIPEGYSVSREKKERFSLILESASTNQTSMYLCASSPPTRNEQYFGPGTRLTVT.

The chain joins TRBV10-1 to TRBJ1-1; D gene unclear. Between the trimmed V and J ends, which lost 0 bases and 2 bases, there was a span of 7 bases. CDR1 WNHNN and CDR2 SYGVQD come from the germline V gene (reference sequence). This CDR3 is 14 amino acids long. In DNA form, the CDR3 reads TGCGCCAGCAGTGAGTCGACACCAAACACTGAAGCTTTCTTT. Its protein product is CASSESTPNTEAFF.

This clone was recorded once. The J gene is TRBJ1-2, the V gene TRBV9, with 10 bases matching TRBD1. CDR3 length equals 15 residues. The junction had 4 bases not matched to a gene; V was cut back by 3 bases and J by 2 bases. Germline CDR1 and CDR2: SGDLS and YYNGEE. CDR3 in amino acids: CASSATTGGNYGYTF. The CDR3 DNA reads TGTGCCAGCAGCGCCACGACAGGGGGCAACTATGGCTACACCTTC.

This clone was counted once. The chain recombines TRBV6-5 with TRBJ1-1, with D perhaps TRBD1 (6 bases). Germline CDR1 and CDR2: MNHEY and SVGAGI. The CDR3 is made up of 15 amino acids. Deletions cut 5 bases from V and 2 bases from J, with 15 bases between. The CDR3 nucleotides are TGTGCCAGCAGTCTATTAGGACAGCGTAACACTGAAGCTTTCTTT. This translates into CASSLLGQRNTEAFF.

The chain employs TRBV9 and TRBJ1-1, with D perhaps TRBD1 (5 bases). CDR1 and CDR2 from the germline V gene are SGDLS and YYNGEE. V was cut by 2 bases and J by 7 bases, with 18 bases left in between. The CDR3 extends over 15 amino acids. The CDR3 DNA sequence: TGTGCCAGCAGCGTGTTGGGGCTCTCCATGGATGAAGCTTTCTTT. This sequence encodes CASSVLGLSMDEAFF.

This clone appeared once. V and J are TRBV11-2 and TRBJ1-2; D call uncertain. V was clipped by 3 bases and J by 4 bases, with 9 bases between them. Germline values: CDR1 SGHAT, CDR2 FQNNGV. The CDR3 length is 13 residues. Here the CDR3 DNA reads TGTGCCAGCAGCTTCGATACAGTCTATGGCTACACCTTC. This gives the protein CASSFDTVYGYTF.

The V gene is TRBV27, the J gene TRBJ1-1; no clear D. From germline, CDR1 is MNHEY and CDR2 SMNVEV (reference sequence). V was shortened by 5 bases and J by 3 bases, with 13 bases between the two germline ends. The CDR3 has 14 residues. The CDR3 region is CASSAVTDHTEAFF. CDR3 bases: TGTGCCAGCAGTGCCGTGACTGATCACACTGAAGCTTTCTTT.

The chain couples TRBV2 to TRBJ2-3; no clear D gene. V was cut by 6 bases and J by 4 bases, with 11 bases left in between. From germline, CDR1 is SNHLY and CDR2 FYNNEI. The CDR3 runs to 13 residues. CDR3 loop: CASSNDRADTQYF. CDR3 coding DNA: TGTGCCAGCAGCAACGATCGGGCAGATACGCAGTATTTT.

The table lists this clone with a count of one. The same CDR3 arises from other DNA sequences in this sample as well. The rearrangement joins TRBV29-1 to TRBJ2-5; D is possibly TRBD2 (5 bases). This CDR3 has 11 residues. The V end lost 4 bases, the J end lost 5 bases, and 8 bases lay between the germline ends. Germline CDR1 reads SQVTM; CDR2 reads ANQGSEA. The CDR3 bases are TGCAGCGTTGCTGGCGGGGAGACCCAGTACTTC. Its protein product is CSVAGGETQYF. Full variable domain (remainder filled in from reference TRBV29-1 and TRBJ2-5): SAVISQKPSRDICQRGTSLTIQCQVDSQVTMMFWYRQQPGQSLTLIATANQGSEATYESGFVIDKFPISRPNLTFSTLTVSNMSPEDSSIYLCSVAGGETQYFGPGTRLLVL.

This clone came up once. The chain has TRBV6-5 and TRBJ1-6; D is ambiguous. The germline gives CDR1 MNHEY, CDR2 SVGAGI. V was shortened by 5 bases and J by 13 bases, with 15 bases between the two germline ends. CDR3 length equals 13 residues. The chain's CDR3 is CASSRGSLRPLHF. The DNA of the CDR3 is TGTGCCAGCAGTCGAGGATCCCTTAGGCCCCTCCACTTT.

The V and J genes are TRBV25-1 and TRBJ2-7; maybe TRBD2 (6 bases). CDR3 length: 16 amino acids. Trimming removed 7 bases from V and 0 bases from J, with 19 bases in between. The germline V gene has CDR1 MGHDK and CDR2 SYGVNS. DNA for the CDR3: TGTGCCAGCACGGGGGTAGCCGGGGGTGCCTCCTACGAGCAGTACTTC. This encodes CASTGVAGGASYEQYF.

The chain uses TRBV5-6 and TRBJ2-5; 9 bases line up with TRBD2. Trimming at V came to 4 bases and at J to 3 bases, leaving 10 bases not matched to a gene. This CDR3 comprises 16 residues. Germline lookup yields CDR1 SGHDT and CDR2 YYEEEE. DNA of the CDR3: TGTGCCAGCAGCCGGGGACTAGCCCCCTGGGAAGAGACCCAGTACTTC. It is translated as CASSRGLAPWEETQYF.

This clone was found once. V usage is TRBV7-2 and J usage is TRBJ2-7; weak D call: TRBD2 (7 bases). The V end lost 1 base, the J end lost 2 bases, and 9 bases lay between the germline ends. Germline V gene data show CDR1 as SGHTA and CDR2 as FQGNSA. This CDR3 is built from 14 residues. The CDR3 loop reads CASSLEGGPYEQYF. CDR3 DNA sequence: TGTGCCAGCAGCTTAGAGGGGGGGCCCTACGAGCAGTACTTC.

V gene TRBV6-6 combines with J gene TRBJ2-7; 11 nucleotides match TRBD1. Germline V gene sequence: CDR1 MNHNY, CDR2 SVGAGI (reference sequence). With V trimmed by 7 bases and J by 2 bases, 4 bases remained unmatched. The CDR3 has 14 residues. The chain's CDR3 is CASNRDRGTYEQYF. As DNA, the CDR3 is TGTGCCAGCAATAGGGACAGGGGGACCTACGAGCAGTACTTC.

The chain is built from TRBV2 and TRBJ1-1; 7 nucleotides match TRBD1. The CDR3 is made up of 15 amino acids. V was clipped by 6 bases and J by 1 base; unmatched bases: 8. Germline V CDR1 and CDR2: SNHLY, FYNNEI. The CDR3: CASRIYGTENTEAFF. The CDR3, as DNA: TGTGCCAGCAGGATTTACGGGACAGAGAACACTGAAGCTTTCTTT.